This TCR beta chain was sequenced for a study of T cell responses to AZD1222 COVID-19 vaccine. Findings of the study overall: AZD1222 recipients seropositive at baseline numbered only five to seven. Repertoire sampling occurred only after the peak T cell response. Spike-specific TCR breadth and depth both grew after two AZD1222 doses.

The assay was immunoSEQ multiplex PCR, and TCRdb's table has in-frame clones only and misses some. This sample carries some 80,000 clones, about 82% of them seen once, and the ten largest clones take roughly 8.7%. Germline-derived CDR1 and CDR2 are SGDLS and YYNGEE. This CDR3 comprises 16 residues. V gave up 1 base and J gave up 3 bases; unmatched junction bases: 2. Turning to this clone: What it binds is unknown.

The sequence came from an adult in good health. The sample consisted of peripheral blood, taken on day 0 of AZD1222 vaccination. The V gene is TRBV9, the J gene TRBJ2-5; 14 nucleotides match TRBD2. CDR3 DNA: TGTGCCAGCAGCGTAATGGGACTAGCGGGAGAAGAGACCCAGTACTTC. Translation gives CASSVMGLAGEETQYF.